This T cell receptor (beta chain) was retrieved from a study of T cells after yellow fever vaccination (dated by TCRdb to about 2019). About the full investigation: The SMART-Seq v4 Ultra Low Input RNA kit was used to prepare libraries from fractions with low cell numbers. Two healthy male donors, one aged 18 to 30 and one aged 30 to 40 years, made up the cohort. Blood was collected at multiple timepoints before and after primary and secondary immunization, and bulk PBMC replicates and cell subsets were isolated. To track T-cell clones before and after primary and booster YFV17D yellow fever vaccination, bulk TCR alpha and beta repertoires were sequenced longitudinally.

As to this clonotype: It lacks a known antigen. Given a much more abundant clone one base away, this may be a read error.

Results the study describes overall, beyond this receptor: Because abundant contaminating clonotypes from the bulk population could be contained in FACS-sorted repertoires, computational filtering was required. Compared with the primary T-cell response, the secondary T-cell response was faster but weaker, reaching its peak on day 5 rather than on day 15. A small fraction of clonotypes appeared in both the CD4 and CD8 compartments, likely as a result of convergent recombination. The study included only two donors, which limits how far the findings can be generalized. Most clones expanded after primary vaccination (approximately 96% of CD4 and roughly 91% of CD8) were re-detected after the booster, suggesting that broad memory maintenance occurred.

Synthesis of TCR cDNA relied on 5'RACE template switching, a step that introduced a universal primer site along with unique molecular identifiers. cDNA synthesis was primed from both the TCR alpha and TCR beta constant segments. Library amplification used two PCR steps, and the second PCR step added sample barcodes and sequencing adapters. Libraries were sequenced on Illumina HiSeq 2500 (2x100 bp) or NovaSeq (2x150 bp). Concerning the study's data processing: Reads were demultiplexed and collapsed into UMI consensus sequences with MIGEC, and V(D)J alignment was performed with MiXCR. Vaccine-responding clonotypes were identified with edgeR using replicate PBMC samples, with FDR below 0.01 and a log2 fold change above 5 up to day 15 being required. CD4 or CD8 identity was assigned to each bulk clonotype according to whether the clonotype was present at higher abundance in the sequenced CD4 repertoire or the sequenced CD8 repertoire. TCRdb reanalyzed the raw reads on its own, using fastp at Q25 for trimming and MiXCR for clone calling, and kept in-frame beta chains. For every CDR3 protein sequence, its rows merge into one entry that carries the most common genes and DNA. The V and J calls and clone size are TCRdb's, not the authors'. Here the sample has tens of thousands of distinct CDR3 sequences; around 7% occur a single time. The ten top clones hold approximately 30% of the sample.

Taken with the paper, the label for treatment or condition translates to: live attenuated yellow fever vaccine strain. A standard Ficoll-Paque protocol was used to isolate PBMCs from peripheral blood. Dynabeads CD4 and CD8 positive selection kits were used to isolate CD4 and CD8 T-cell fractions. RNA was extracted with TriZol from bulk PBMCs, CD4 and CD8 fractions, and dextramer-positive and dextramer-negative fractions. V ends up 4 bases short and J 3 bases short, with an unmatched junction base count of 3. The CDR3 contains 14 residues, cysteine and phenylalanine counted. Only CDR3 DNA remains: 42 bases, in frame from the first base. CDR1 SEHNR and CDR2 FQNEAQ were looked up in the germline V gene (reference sequence).

This chain is built from TRBV7-9 and TRBJ1-5, with 7 central nucleotides matching TRBD1. Sequenced here: CD8+ T cells sorted from PBMCs, sampled around 10 days after the first yellow fever vaccination. The TCR comes from a man aged 18 to 30 who received the YFV17D yellow fever vaccine. The encoded CDR3 is CASSSTGTNQPQHF. The DNA reads TGTGCCAGCAGCTCGACAGGGACCAATCAGCCCCAGCATTTT.